Below, one TCR beta chain is given with its context. TCR beta chains were sequenced at survey level with immunoSEQ. Sequencing used immunoSEQ multiplex PCR; TCRdb keeps in-frame clones, though not all of them. The profile shows 45,000 to 60,000 clones, approximately 93% of them singletons. The CDR3 runs 13 residues. Trimming stripped 5 bases from V and 3 bases from J, with 10 bases between. Germline V gene lookup returns CDR1 SGHVS and CDR2 FNYEAQ. The clonotype was recovered from a man aged 40-55 years with rheumatoid arthritis. This sequence joins TRBV7-6 and TRBJ2-5; TRBD1 might be the D (6 bases). Sequencing input: PBMCs. The CDR3 loop is CASSATGKETQYF. CDR3 nucleotide sequence: TGTGCCAGCAGCGCCACAGGGAAAGAGACCCAGTACTTC.